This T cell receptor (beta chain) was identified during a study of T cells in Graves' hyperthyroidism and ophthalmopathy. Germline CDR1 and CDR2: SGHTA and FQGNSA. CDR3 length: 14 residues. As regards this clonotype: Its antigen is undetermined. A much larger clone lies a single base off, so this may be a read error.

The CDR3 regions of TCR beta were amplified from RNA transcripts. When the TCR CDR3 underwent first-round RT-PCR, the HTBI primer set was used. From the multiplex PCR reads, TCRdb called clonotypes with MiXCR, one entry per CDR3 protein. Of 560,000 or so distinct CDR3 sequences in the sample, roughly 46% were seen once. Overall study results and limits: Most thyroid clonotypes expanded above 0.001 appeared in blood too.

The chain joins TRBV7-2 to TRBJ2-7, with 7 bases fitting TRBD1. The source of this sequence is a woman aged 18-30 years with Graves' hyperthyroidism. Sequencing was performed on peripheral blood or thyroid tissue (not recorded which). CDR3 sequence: CAGSLRDRIYEQYF. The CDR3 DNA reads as TGTGCCGGCAGCTTACGGGACAGAATCTACGAGCAGTACTTC.